The clone carrying this T cell receptor (beta chain) came up a few times. Its antigen remains unidentified. This specimen belongs to a study of tumor and adjacent non-tumor tissue in lung cancer. Study context: Around 4.4 million productive TCRbeta reads were obtained per sample on average.

General study results and limits: Tumor repertoires had a smaller top 100 clone share than normal lung. Tumor tissue had significantly higher TCR diversity than normal lung.

Germline assignment: CDR1 SEHNR and CDR2 FQNEAQ (reference sequence). The CDR3 sequence is 13 residues long. The junction had 9 bases not matched to a gene; V was cut back by 4 bases and J by 15 bases. TCRbeta libraries were built with three rounds of nested PCR, modified from ARM-PCR. TCRdb called the multiplex PCR reads again in MiXCR, with one record for every CDR3 protein. The sample carries roughly 120,000 distinct CDR3 sequences, about 63% recorded once. The template was RNA from unsorted bulk tissue. This non-tumor lung sample came from over 3 cm beyond the tumor edge. This rearrangement joins TRBV7-9 to TRBJ2-1; 10 bases map to TRBD1. Sequencing was performed on distant non-tumor lung tissue. The receptor was derived from a man aged 55 to 69 with non-small cell lung cancer. CDR3 sequence reads: CASSSRDRGFAFF. In nucleotides, the CDR3 is TGTGCCAGCAGCTCACGGGACAGGGGCTTTGCGTTCTTC.